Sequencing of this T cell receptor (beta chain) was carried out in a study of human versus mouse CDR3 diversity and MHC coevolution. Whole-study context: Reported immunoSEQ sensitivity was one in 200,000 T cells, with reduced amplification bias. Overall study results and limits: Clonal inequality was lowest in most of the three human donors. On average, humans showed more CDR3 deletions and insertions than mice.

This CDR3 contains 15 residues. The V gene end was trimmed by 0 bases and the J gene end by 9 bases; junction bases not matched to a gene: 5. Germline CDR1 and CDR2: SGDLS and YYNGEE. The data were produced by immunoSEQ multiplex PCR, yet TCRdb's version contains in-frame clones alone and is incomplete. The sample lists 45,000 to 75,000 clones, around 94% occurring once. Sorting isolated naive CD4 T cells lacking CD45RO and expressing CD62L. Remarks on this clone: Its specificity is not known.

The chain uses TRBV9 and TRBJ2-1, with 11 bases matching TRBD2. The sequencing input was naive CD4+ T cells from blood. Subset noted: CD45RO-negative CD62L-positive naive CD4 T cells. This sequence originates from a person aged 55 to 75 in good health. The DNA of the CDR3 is TGTGCCAGCAGCGTAGGGCTAGCGGGAGGAGGTGAGCAGTTCTTC. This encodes CASSVGLAGGGEQFF.